The next 6 T cell receptor beta chains were all read from a single sample in a study of T-cell reconstitution after alpha-beta-depleted transplantation in children. TCRbeta library construction was performed incorporating unique molecular identifiers. Each CDR3 protein gets one entry after TCRdb re-called the PCR reads with MiXCR. Found here are approximately 300,000 distinct CDR3 sequences, roughly 10% of them singletons; the top ten hold around a quarter. Sequenced here: peripheral blood, sampled 180 days after TCRalphabeta/CD19-depleted stem cell transplant. These TCRs come from a male patient aged 2-9 years who had a stem cell transplant for chronic granulomatous disease, so the T cells may come from the graft donor.

The chain combines TRBV20-1 with TRBJ1-2; D is possibly TRBD1 (5 bases). The germline CDR1 and CDR2 sequences are DFQATT and SNEGSKA (reference sequence). The CDR3 contains 15 residues. Trimming took 0 bases from V and 7 from J, leaving 18 bases between them. The CDR3 bases are TGCAGTGCTAGAGATCCTGACAGCGGGGGTTGTGGCTACACCTTC. Translated, it gives CSARDPDSGGCGYTF.

Ten or more counts support this clonotype. V and J are TRBV20-1 and TRBJ2-3; tentatively, D is TRBD1 (6 bases). Trimming pared 1 base from V and 6 bases from J, leaving 14 bases between. This CDR3 spans 14 amino acids. The germline gives CDR1 DFQATT, CDR2 SNEGSKA (reference sequence). The CDR3 here is CSARAQGWYDTQYF. CDR3 sequence (DNA): TGCAGTGCTAGAGCTCAGGGGTGGTATGATACGCAGTATTTT.

This clonotype was found many times. In DNA, the CDR3 is TGCGCCAGCAGTCGACTGGCCTTTGAGTCACCCCTCCACTTT. Translation: CASSRLAFESPLHF. The J gene is TRBJ1-6, the V gene TRBV5-1; unclear D gene. Trimming pared 5 bases from V and 10 bases from J, leaving 16 bases between. This CDR3 contains 14 residues. CDR1 is SGHRS, CDR2 YFSETQ, per germline.

V usage is TRBV12-3 or TRBV12-4 and J usage is TRBJ2-7, with a tentative D call TRBD2 (5 bases). V was shortened by 3 bases and J by 1 base, with 13 bases between the two germline ends. CDR3 length: 15 amino acids. Written as DNA, the CDR3 is TGTGCCAGCAGTTTCTTGGCGGGTACTTCCTACGAGCAGTACTTC. Protein sequence: CASSFLAGTSYEQYF.

As regards this clonotype: This may be a read error: a much more frequent sequence differs by one nucleotide. The chain joins TRBV12-3 or TRBV12-4 to TRBJ2-7, with 8 nucleotides matching TRBD2. Trimming removed 5 bases from V and 5 bases from J; junction bases left unmatched: 8. The CDR3 runs to 14 residues. The CDR3 sequence is CASSERERSHEQYF. The CDR3 nucleotides read TGTGCCAGCAGTGAGCGGGAGCGATCCCACGAGCAGTACTTC.

This clonotype was recorded at least ten times. The V and J genes are TRBV29-1 and TRBJ1-5; D possibly corresponds to TRBD1 (6 bases). In germline, CDR1 is SQVTM, CDR2 ANQGSEA. The CDR3 consists of 14 residues. Trimming took 0 bases from V and 7 from J, leaving 13 bases between them. CDR3: CSVEDRGGIQPQHF. The DNA for the CDR3 is TGCAGCGTTGAAGACAGGGGTGGAATACAGCCCCAGCATTTT.